This TCR beta chain was sequenced for a study of shared clonotypes between healthy human individuals. With regard to this clone: The target antigen is unknown.

Study observations and caveats: Rarefaction indicated that sorted-subset sequencing remained incomplete although depth was large. Among non-shared clonotypes, generation probabilities were lower than among those shared by all four donors. Clonotype sharing across four donors was observed for about 5.5% of naive CD4 clonotypes.

The V gene end was trimmed by 5 bases and the J gene end by 0 bases; junction bases not matched to a gene: 19. Germline V gene sequence: CDR1 MDHEN, CDR2 SYDVKM. The CDR3 totals 21 residues. Measured with immunoSEQ multiplex PCR; TCRdb has only the in-frame clones, and not every one. Among around 2.5 million clones listed, 93% were seen once. The sequenced material came from naive CD4+ T cells from PBMCs. Subset of the sample: CD45RA+ positively selected. This TCR derives from a man aged 18 to 29 in good health. Some clones in this sample may be carry-over from other donors' samples. The V gene is TRBV28, the J gene TRBJ1-1, with 12 positions matching TRBD1. The CDR3 sequence is CASSQTSGQGAQGTMNTEAFF. In DNA, the CDR3 is TGTGCCAGCAGTCAAACGTCGGGACAGGGGGCGCAAGGGACAATGAACACTGAAGCTTTCTTT.